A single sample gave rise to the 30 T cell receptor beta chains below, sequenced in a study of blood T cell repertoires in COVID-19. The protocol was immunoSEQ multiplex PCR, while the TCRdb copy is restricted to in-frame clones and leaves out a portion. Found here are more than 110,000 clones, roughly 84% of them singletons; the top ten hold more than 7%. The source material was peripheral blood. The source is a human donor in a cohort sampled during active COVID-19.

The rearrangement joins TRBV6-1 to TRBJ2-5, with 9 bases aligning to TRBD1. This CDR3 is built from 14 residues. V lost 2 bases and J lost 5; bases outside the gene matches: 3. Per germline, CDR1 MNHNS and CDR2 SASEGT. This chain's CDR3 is CASSENTGGETQYF. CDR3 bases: TGTGCCAGCAGTGAAAATACAGGGGGCGAGACCCAGTACTTC.

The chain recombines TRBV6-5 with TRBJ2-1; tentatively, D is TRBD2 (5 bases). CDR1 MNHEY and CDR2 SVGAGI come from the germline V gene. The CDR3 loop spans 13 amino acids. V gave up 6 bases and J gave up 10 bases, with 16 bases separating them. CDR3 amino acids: CASSSFDGGEQFF. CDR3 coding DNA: TGTGCCAGCAGCAGCTTTGACGGCGGGGAGCAGTTCTTC.

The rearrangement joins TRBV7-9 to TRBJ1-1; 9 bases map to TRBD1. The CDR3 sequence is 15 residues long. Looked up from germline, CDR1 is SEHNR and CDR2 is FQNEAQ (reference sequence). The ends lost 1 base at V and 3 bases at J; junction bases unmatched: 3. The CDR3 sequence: CASSLGRQGDTEAFF. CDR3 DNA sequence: TGTGCCAGCAGCTTAGGCCGACAGGGGGACACTGAAGCTTTCTTT.

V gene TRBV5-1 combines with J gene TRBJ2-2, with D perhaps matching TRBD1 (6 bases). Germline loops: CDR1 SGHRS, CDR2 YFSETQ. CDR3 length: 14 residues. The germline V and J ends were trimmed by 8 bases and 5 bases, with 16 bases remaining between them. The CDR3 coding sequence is TGCGCCAGTCTGCCGGGACAATTAACCGGGGAGCTGTTTTTT. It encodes CASLPGQLTGELFF.

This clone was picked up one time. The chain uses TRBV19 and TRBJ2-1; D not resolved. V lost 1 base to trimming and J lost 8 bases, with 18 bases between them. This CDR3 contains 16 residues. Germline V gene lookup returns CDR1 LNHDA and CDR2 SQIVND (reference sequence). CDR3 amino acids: CASSIAVSPKRDEQFF. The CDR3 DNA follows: TGTGCCAGTAGTATAGCAGTTTCCCCAAAGCGCGATGAGCAGTTCTTC.

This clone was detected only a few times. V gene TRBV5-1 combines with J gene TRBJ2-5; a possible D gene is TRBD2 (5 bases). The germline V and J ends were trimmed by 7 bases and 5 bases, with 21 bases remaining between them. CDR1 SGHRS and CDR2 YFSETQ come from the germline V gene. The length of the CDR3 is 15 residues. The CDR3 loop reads CASRGPRTRGETQYF. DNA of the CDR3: TGCGCCAGCCGCGGTCCTCGGACCAGAGGGGAGACCCAGTACTTC.

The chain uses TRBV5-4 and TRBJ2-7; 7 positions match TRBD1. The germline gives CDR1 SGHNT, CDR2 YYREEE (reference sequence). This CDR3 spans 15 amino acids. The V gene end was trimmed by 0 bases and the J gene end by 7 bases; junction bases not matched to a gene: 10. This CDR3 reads CASSLEGASYEEQYF. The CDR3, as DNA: TGTGCCAGCAGCTTGGAGGGGGCCTCCTACGAAGAGCAGTACTTC.

The CDR3 here is CASSKGGAPETQYF. The DNA of the CDR3 is TGTGCCAGCAGTAAGGGGGGGGCCCCAGAGACCCAGTACTTC. The J gene is TRBJ2-5, the V gene TRBV5-4; possible D gene TRBD2, 7 bases. The CDR3 is 14 residues long. Germline CDR1 is SGHNT and CDR2 is YYREEE (reference sequence). Deletions cut 5 bases from V and 4 bases from J, with 15 bases between.

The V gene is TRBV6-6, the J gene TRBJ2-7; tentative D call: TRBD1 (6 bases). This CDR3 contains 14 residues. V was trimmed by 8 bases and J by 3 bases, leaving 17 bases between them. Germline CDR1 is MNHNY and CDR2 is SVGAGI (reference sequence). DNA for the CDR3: TGTGCCAGCGAGCAGTCAGGGGCAGGCTACGAGCAGTACTTC. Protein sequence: CASEQSGAGYEQYF.

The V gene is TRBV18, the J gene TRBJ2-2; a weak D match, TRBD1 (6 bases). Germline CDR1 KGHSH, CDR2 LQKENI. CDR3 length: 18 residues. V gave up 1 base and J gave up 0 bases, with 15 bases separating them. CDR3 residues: CASSPRRQEFANTGELFF. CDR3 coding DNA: TGTGCCAGCTCACCACGAAGACAGGAATTCGCGAACACCGGGGAGCTGTTTTTT.

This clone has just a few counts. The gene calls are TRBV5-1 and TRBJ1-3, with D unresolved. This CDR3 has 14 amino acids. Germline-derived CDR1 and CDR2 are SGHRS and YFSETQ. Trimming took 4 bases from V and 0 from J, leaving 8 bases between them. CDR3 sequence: CASSLDGSGNTIYF. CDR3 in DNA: TGCGCCAGCAGCCTGGACGGCTCTGGAAACACCATATATTTT.

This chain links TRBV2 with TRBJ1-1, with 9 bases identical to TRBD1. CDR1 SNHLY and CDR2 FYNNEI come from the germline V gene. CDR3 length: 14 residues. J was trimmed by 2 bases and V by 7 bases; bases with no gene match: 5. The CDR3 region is CASTWDRANTEAFF. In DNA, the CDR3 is TGTGCCAGCACCTGGGACAGGGCCAACACTGAAGCTTTCTTT.

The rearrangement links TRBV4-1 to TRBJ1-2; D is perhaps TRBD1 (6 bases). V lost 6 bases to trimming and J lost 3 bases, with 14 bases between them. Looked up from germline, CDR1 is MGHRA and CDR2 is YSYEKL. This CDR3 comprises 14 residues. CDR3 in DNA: TGCGCCAGCAGTATCAGGACAGACGACTATGGCTACACCTTC. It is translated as CASSIRTDDYGYTF.

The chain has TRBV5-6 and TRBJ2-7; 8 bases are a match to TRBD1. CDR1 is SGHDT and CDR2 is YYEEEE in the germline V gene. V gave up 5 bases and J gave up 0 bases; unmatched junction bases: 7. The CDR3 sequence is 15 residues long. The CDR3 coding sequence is TGTGCCAGCAGGGACCGGGACAGGAGCTCCTACGAGCAGTACTTC. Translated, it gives CASRDRDRSSYEQYF. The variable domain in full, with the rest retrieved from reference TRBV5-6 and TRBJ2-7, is DAGVTQSPTHLIKTRGQQVTLRCSPKSGHDTVSWYQQALGQGPQFIFQYYEEEERQRGNFPDRFSGHQFPNYSSELNVNALLLGDSALYLCASRDRDRSSYEQYFGPGTRLTVT.

This CDR3 is CASSDGILETQYF. In nucleotides, the CDR3 is TGCGCCAGCAGTGACGGGATACTAGAGACCCAGTACTTC. The chain uses TRBV10-1 and TRBJ2-5, with D perhaps matching TRBD2 (5 bases). Between the trimmed V and J ends, which lost 3 bases and 4 bases, there was a span of 9 bases. The length of the CDR3 is 13 residues. Germline loops: CDR1 WNHNN, CDR2 SYGVQD (reference sequence).

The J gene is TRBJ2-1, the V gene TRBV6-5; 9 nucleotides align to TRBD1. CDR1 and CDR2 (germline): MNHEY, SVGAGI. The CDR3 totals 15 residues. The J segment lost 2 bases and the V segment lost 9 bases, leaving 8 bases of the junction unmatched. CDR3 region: CASMTRDRAYNEQFF. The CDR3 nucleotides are TGTGCCAGTATGACCCGGGACAGGGCCTACAATGAGCAGTTCTTC.

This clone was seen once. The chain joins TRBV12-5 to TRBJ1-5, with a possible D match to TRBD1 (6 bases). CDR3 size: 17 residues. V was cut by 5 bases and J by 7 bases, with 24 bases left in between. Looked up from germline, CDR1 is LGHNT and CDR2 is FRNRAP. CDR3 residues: CASGGPNRDLAGQPQHF. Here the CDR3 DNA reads TGTGCTAGTGGTGGGCCTAACAGGGATTTGGCGGGCCAGCCCCAGCATTTT.

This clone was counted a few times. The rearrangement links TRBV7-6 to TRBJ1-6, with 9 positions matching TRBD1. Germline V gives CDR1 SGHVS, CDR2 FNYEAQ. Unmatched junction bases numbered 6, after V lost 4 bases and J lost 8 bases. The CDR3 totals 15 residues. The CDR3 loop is CASSSQQGADSPLHF. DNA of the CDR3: TGTGCCAGCAGCTCCCAACAGGGGGCGGATTCACCCCTCCACTTT.

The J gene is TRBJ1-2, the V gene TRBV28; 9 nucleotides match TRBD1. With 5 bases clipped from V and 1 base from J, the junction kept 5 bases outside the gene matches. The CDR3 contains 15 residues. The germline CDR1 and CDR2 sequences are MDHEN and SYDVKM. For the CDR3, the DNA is TGTGCCAGCAGTCCGCGGACAGGGGTTAACTATGGCTACACCTTC. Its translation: CASSPRTGVNYGYTF.

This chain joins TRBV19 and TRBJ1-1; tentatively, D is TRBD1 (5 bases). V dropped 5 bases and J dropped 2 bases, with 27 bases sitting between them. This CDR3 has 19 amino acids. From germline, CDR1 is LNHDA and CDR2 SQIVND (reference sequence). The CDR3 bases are TGTGCCAGTAGTCATTTCGGGCCCCGAGTGGGGGGAATTAACACTGAAGCTTTCTTT. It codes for CASSHFGPRVGGINTEAFF.

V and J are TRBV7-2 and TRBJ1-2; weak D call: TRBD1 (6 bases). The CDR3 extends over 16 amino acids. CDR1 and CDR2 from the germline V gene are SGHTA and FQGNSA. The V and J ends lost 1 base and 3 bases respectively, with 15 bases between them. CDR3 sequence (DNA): TGTGCCAGCAGCTTAGGGGCATCAGGGGCCCACTATGGCTACACCTTC. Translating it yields CASSLGASGAHYGYTF.

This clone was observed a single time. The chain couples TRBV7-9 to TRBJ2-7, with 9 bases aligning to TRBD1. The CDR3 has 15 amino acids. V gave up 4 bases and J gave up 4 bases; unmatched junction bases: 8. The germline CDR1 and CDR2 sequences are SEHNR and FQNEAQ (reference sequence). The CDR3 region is CASSWGQGAPYEQYF. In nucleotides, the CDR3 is TGTGCCAGCAGCTGGGGACAGGGAGCCCCGTACGAGCAGTACTTC.

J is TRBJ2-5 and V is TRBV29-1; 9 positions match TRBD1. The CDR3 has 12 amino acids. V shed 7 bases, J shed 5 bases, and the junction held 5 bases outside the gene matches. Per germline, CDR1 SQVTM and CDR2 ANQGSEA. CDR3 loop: CSATGGRETQYF. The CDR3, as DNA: TGCAGCGCCACAGGGGGCCGGGAGACCCAGTACTTC.

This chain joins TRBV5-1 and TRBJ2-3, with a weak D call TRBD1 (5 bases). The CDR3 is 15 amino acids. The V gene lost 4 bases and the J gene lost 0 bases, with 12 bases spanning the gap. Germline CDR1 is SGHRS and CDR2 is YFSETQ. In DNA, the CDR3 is TGCGCCAGCAGCCCTGGGGCGGTTAGCACAGATACGCAGTATTTT. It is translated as CASSPGAVSTDTQYF.

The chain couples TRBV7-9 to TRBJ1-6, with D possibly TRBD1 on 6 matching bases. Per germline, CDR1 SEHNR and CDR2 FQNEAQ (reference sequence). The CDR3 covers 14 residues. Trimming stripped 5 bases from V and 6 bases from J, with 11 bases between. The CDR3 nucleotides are TGTGCCAGCAGCCCCGGGACAACTAATTCACCCCTCCACTTT. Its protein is CASSPGTTNSPLHF.

The chain's CDR3 is CASSLGASRQETQYF. CDR3 coding DNA: TGCGCCAGCAGCTTGGGGGCTAGCCGGCAAGAGACCCAGTACTTC. This chain joins TRBV5-1 and TRBJ2-5, with D tentatively TRBD2 (5 bases). The CDR3 runs 15 residues. CDR1 SGHRS and CDR2 YFSETQ come from the germline V gene. V lost 0 bases and J lost 2, with 11 bases in between.

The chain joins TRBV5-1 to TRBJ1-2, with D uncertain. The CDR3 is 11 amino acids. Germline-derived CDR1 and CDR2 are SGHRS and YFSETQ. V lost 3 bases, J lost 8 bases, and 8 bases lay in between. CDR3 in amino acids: CASSSAGGYTF. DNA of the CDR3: TGCGCCAGCAGCTCGGCCGGGGGCTACACCTTC.

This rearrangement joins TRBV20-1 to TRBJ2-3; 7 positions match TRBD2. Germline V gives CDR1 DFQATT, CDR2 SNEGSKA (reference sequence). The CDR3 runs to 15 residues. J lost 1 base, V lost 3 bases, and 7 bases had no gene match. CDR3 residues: CSASWSSGGTDTQYF. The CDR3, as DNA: TGCAGTGCTAGTTGGTCCAGCGGGGGCACAGATACGCAGTATTTT.

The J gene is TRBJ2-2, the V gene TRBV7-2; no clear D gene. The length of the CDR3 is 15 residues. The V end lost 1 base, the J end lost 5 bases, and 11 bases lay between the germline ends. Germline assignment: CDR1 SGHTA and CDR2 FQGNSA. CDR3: CASSLGAQPTGELFF. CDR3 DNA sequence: TGTGCCAGCAGCTTAGGGGCACAACCAACCGGGGAGCTGTTTTTT.

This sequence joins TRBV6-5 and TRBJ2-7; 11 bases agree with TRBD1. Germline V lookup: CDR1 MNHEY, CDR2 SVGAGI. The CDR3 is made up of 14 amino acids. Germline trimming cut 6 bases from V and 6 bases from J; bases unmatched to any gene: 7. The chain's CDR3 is CASSWDRGLSEQYF. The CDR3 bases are TGTGCCAGCAGCTGGGACAGGGGGTTAAGCGAGCAGTACTTC.